Described below is a single T cell receptor (beta chain) sequence and its context. There is no known antigen for this receptor. There are no base qualities to consult, and no much larger clone falls within one base. The sample is drawn from a study of OX40 agonist ivuxolimab in advanced cancers. For the wider study: Ivuxolimab, which targeted the costimulatory receptor OX40 (CD134), was an agonistic, fully human IgG2 monoclonal antibody. Intravenous ivuxolimab was administered to patients every 2 weeks at six dose levels: 0.01, 0.1, 0.3, 1.5, 3 and 10 mg/kg. Of the 50 or so patients in dose escalation, about 20 had hepatocellular carcinoma, some 15 had melanoma, 9 had renal cell carcinoma and 9 had head and neck cancer. In the dose-escalation cohort, around four fifths of patients were male, and the mean age was about 55 years, with a range of about 23 to 85. Patients were allowed to have had prior anti-PD-1, anti-PD-L1 or anti-CTLA-4 therapy, and approximately 40% of the dose-escalation patients had been treated with checkpoint inhibitors. Partial responses occurred in three dose-escalation patients, of whom one had hepatocellular carcinoma and two had cutaneous melanoma. Peripheral TCRbeta sequencing aimed to test whether ivuxolimab altered TCR sequence diversity and caused clonal T-cell expansion. The paper covers the monotherapy dose-escalation part of the phase I ivuxolimab trial, which included N ≈ 57 patients. Study-wide conclusions, independent of this receptor: Clonal expansion of both CD4+ and CD8+ blood T cells was observed from baseline to week 6 at doses 0.1 to 3.0 mg/kg. The antigen specificity of the peripheral T cells that underwent clonal expansion was not determined. Low levels of normalized T-cell clonal expansion were also shown by some nonresponding patients. After ivuxolimab, expanded clones were on average more numerous among CD8+ T cells than among CD4+ T cells. Partial responders in the 0.1-3.0 mg/kg groups had among the lowest normalized peripheral clonal expansion, especially among CD8+ T cells.

Genomic DNA was isolated from the sorted cells so that the TCRbeta CDR3 region could be sequenced. TCRbeta CDR3 regions were sequenced using the immunoSEQ Assay. The table was pulled from immuneACCESS by TCRdb, which kept in-frame rearrangements only. Such tables lose some clones; where checked, under half of the loss comes from unresolved V genes, and the rest has no known cause. For this sample the table gives around 68,000 clones, of which more than 75% were detected only once. In total, the top ten clones hold 0.3% to 0.45% of the sample. A distance of 14 bases separates the germline ends of V and J, which lose 5 bases and 4 bases respectively. From the cysteine through the phenylalanine, the CDR3 covers 14 amino acids. Here the CDR3 DNA is all that survives: 42 bases in frame from base 1. The CDR1 and CDR2 encoded by the germline V gene (reference sequence) are MNHEY and SMNVEV. The trial excluded patients who had a history of autoimmune disease or who were on systemic immunosuppression. Peripheral blood for TCR sequencing was drawn from every dose cohort at baseline, at cycle 4 day 1 and at cycle 7 day 1. The samples were drawn from a first-in-human, open-label, multicenter phase I dose-escalation trial of ivuxolimab. Adults with locally advanced or metastatic head and neck squamous cell, hepatocellular, melanoma or renal cell carcinoma were enrolled in the trial. Before TCR sequencing, CD4+ and CD8+ T cells were separately sorted from peripheral blood.

The receptor was isolated from an adult with an advanced solid tumor such as melanoma, head and neck, liver or kidney cancer. The chain is encoded by TRBV27 joined to TRBJ1-1; the D gene identity is not certain. The specimen was CD4+ or CD8+ T cells sorted from blood, collected in a trial of the OX40 agonist ivuxolimab. The sequenced DNA is TGTGCCAGCAGTGACATGGGATTGATCACTGAAGCTTTCTTT. This encodes CASSDMGLITEAFF.